Below are 32 T cell receptor beta chains sequenced from a single sample in a study of shared clonotypes between healthy human individuals. Sequencing was performed with immunoSEQ multiplex PCR; in TCRdb, only in-frame clones are kept and a portion is missing. This table holds some 2,100,000 clones, approximately 96% found once. Specimen: naive CD4+ T cells sorted from blood. Subset: CD45RA+ positively selected. The receptors were gathered from a man aged 18 to 29 in good health.

This chain joins TRBV7-2 and TRBJ2-4; 7 nucleotides align to TRBD2. Per germline, CDR1 SGHTA and CDR2 FQGNSA. The CDR3 sequence is 16 residues long. Trimming cost V 3 bases and J 0 bases; bases outside gene matches: 5. CDR3 sequence (DNA): TGTGCCAGCAGCTTGATAGCGGGCCTAGCCAAAAACATTCAGTACTTC. This codes for CASSLIAGLAKNIQYF.

The chain uses TRBV27 and TRBJ2-3, with TRBD2 as a possible D gene (5 bases). The germline V gene encodes CDR1 MNHEY and CDR2 SMNVEV (reference sequence). CDR3 length equals 15 residues. Trimming removed 2 bases at V and 2 bases at J, with 11 bases between. In nucleotides, the CDR3 is TGTGCCAGCAGTTTAGAGGGTAGGGACACAGATACGCAGTATTTT. This codes for CASSLEGRDTDTQYF.

This clone has only one observation. This chain connects TRBV30 to TRBJ1-6; a weak D match, TRBD1 (5 bases). V lost 2 bases and J lost 3, with 17 bases in between. There are 17 residues in the CDR3. The V gene's germline CDR1 is GTSNPN and CDR2 SVGIG (reference sequence). The CDR3 DNA follows: TGTGCCTGGAGTCCGGGGGTAGTAACCGACTATAATTCACCCCTCCACTTT. Its translation: CAWSPGVVTDYNSPLHF.

CDR3 nucleotides: TGTGCCTGGAGTGATTTGACGGCAGGGGAGACTGCAACTAATGAAAAACTGTTTTTT. Translating it yields CAWSDLTAGETATNEKLFF. The gene calls are TRBV30 and TRBJ1-4; D is possibly TRBD1 (6 bases). Germline V gene lookup returns CDR1 GTSNPN and CDR2 SVGIG (reference sequence). This CDR3 is built from 19 residues. V was trimmed by 1 base and J by 0 bases, leaving 21 bases between them.

The chain is built from TRBV2 and TRBJ2-2, with TRBD2 matching 8 bases. CDR3 length equals 16 residues. Germline V CDR1 and CDR2: SNHLY, FYNNEI. With 2 bases clipped from V and 2 bases from J, the junction kept 4 bases outside the gene matches. The CDR3, as DNA: TGTGCCAGCAGTGAATACGGGGGGGCTAACACCGGGGAGCTGTTTTTT. Protein sequence: CASSEYGGANTGELFF.

This chain links TRBV18 with TRBJ1-1, with D tentatively TRBD1 (5 bases). The CDR3 is 13 residues long. Per germline, CDR1 KGHSH and CDR2 LQKENI. V was pared by 3 bases and J by 3 bases, with 8 bases between. The CDR3 DNA sequence: TGTGCCAGCTCACCCACACAGGACACTGAAGCTTTCTTT. Encoded protein: CASSPTQDTEAFF.

The chain uses TRBV10-2 and TRBJ2-2; TRBD2 matches 7 bases. V shed 5 bases and J 3 bases; nucleotides not matched to a gene: 3. This CDR3 spans 14 amino acids. The V gene's germline CDR1 is WSHSY and CDR2 SAAADI. The CDR3 loop is CASSTSEYTGELFF. The CDR3 DNA reads TGCGCCAGCAGTACTAGCGAGTACACCGGGGAGCTGTTTTTT.

This chain joins TRBV5-1 and TRBJ1-2; the match to TRBD1 covers 7 bases. Germline trimming cut 4 bases from V and 5 bases from J; bases unmatched to any gene: 11. The CDR3 has 15 amino acids. CDR1 is SGHRS and CDR2 is YFSETQ in the germline V gene. CDR3 nucleotide sequence: TGCGCCAGCAGCCAGTCTGGCTCACAGGGGTATGGCTACACCTTC. It specifies CASSQSGSQGYGYTF.

This rearrangement joins TRBV18 to TRBJ1-2; D is perhaps TRBD1 (5 bases). The CDR3 loop spans 13 amino acids. Germline V gene data show CDR1 as KGHSH and CDR2 as LQKENI. V shed 2 bases and J shed 8 bases, with 12 bases lying between them. This chain's CDR3 is CASSPDGHSGYTF. CDR3 bases: TGTGCCAGCTCACCAGACGGACACTCGGGCTACACCTTC.

This chain connects TRBV28 to TRBJ2-5; TRBD1 matches at 9 bases. Germline lookup yields CDR1 MDHEN and CDR2 SYDVKM. The CDR3 length is 14 residues. J was trimmed by 4 bases and V by 5 bases; bases with no gene match: 5. CDR3 sequence reads: CASSGTGLRETQYF. The CDR3 DNA reads TGTGCCAGCAGTGGGACAGGGCTCCGAGAGACCCAGTACTTC.

The rearrangement joins TRBV7-9 to TRBJ2-7, with D possibly TRBD1 on 5 matching bases. Between the trimmed V and J ends, which lost 1 base and 2 bases, there was a span of 9 bases. The length of the CDR3 is 14 residues. CDR1 is SEHNR and CDR2 is FQNEAQ in the germline V gene (reference sequence). The CDR3 region has the DNA TGTGCCAGCAGCTTAGGTGGCAGGGCCTACGAGCAGTACTTC. It is translated as CASSLGGRAYEQYF.

The gene calls are TRBV5-1 and TRBJ1-1, with 7 bases identical to TRBD1. The trim removed 5 bases at V and 6 bases at J, leaving 10 bases unmatched. The CDR3 covers 14 residues. The germline CDR1 and CDR2 sequences are SGHRS and YFSETQ. The CDR3 loop is CASRVGGRGSEAFF. DNA of the CDR3: TGCGCCAGCAGAGTAGGGGGCCGTGGCTCTGAAGCTTTCTTT.

The gene calls are TRBV5-1 and TRBJ2-5, with 9 bases that match TRBD2. Germline V lookup: CDR1 SGHRS, CDR2 YFSETQ. V lost 0 bases, J lost 4 bases, and 7 bases stayed unmatched. This CDR3 is 16 amino acids long. The CDR3 loop is CASSLVGGGAGETQYF. In nucleotides, the CDR3 is TGCGCCAGCAGCTTGGTTGGCGGGGGGGCCGGAGAGACCCAGTACTTC. Combining the CDR3 with reference TRBV5-1 and TRBJ2-5 gives the whole variable domain KAGVTQTPRYLIKTRGQQVTLSCSPISGHRSVSWYQQTPGQGLQFLFEYFSETQRNKGNFPGRFSGRQFSNSRSEMNVSTLELGDSALYLCASSLVGGGAGETQYFGPGTRLLVL.

This chain joins TRBV19 and TRBJ2-2, with 9 bases aligning to TRBD1. The junction had 8 bases not matched to a gene; V was cut back by 5 bases and J by 4 bases. Germline V gene data show CDR1 as LNHDA and CDR2 as SQIVND (reference sequence). The CDR3 loop spans 16 amino acids. The CDR3 coding sequence is TGTGCCAGTAGTCCGACAGGGGGAGATACCACCGGGGAGCTGTTTTTT. This encodes CASSPTGGDTTGELFF.

As to this clone: The same CDR3 also results from other DNA sequences found in this sample. The chain uses TRBV2 and TRBJ2-5, with D unclear. CDR1 and CDR2 from the germline V gene are SNHLY and FYNNEI. Trimming took off 6 bases at V and 2 bases at J, with 4 bases between the two ends. This CDR3 region has 11 residues. The DNA for the CDR3 is TGTGCCAGCAGAGGACAAGAGACCCAGTACTTC. This encodes CASRGQETQYF. Looking up the rest from reference TRBV2 and TRBJ2-5 gives the full variable domain: EPEVTQTPSHQVTQMGQEVILRCVPISNHLYFYWYRQILGQKVEFLVSFYNNEISEKSEIFDDQFSVERPDGSNFTLKIRSTKLEDSAMYFCASRGQETQYFGPGTRLLVL.

The V call is TRBV5-1, the J call TRBJ2-6; D gene uncertain. V lost 0 bases to trimming and J lost 2 bases, with 12 bases between them. CDR3 length: 17 residues. Germline V gene data show CDR1 as SGHRS and CDR2 as YFSETQ. The DNA of the CDR3 is TGCGCCAGCAGCTTGGCCCCCTTTGGGGCTGGGGCCAACGTCCTGACTTTC. Residues: CASSLAPFGAGANVLTF.

The rearrangement uses TRBV27 and TRBJ1-5; possible D gene TRBD1, 6 bases. Deletions cut 3 bases from V and 5 bases from J, with 20 bases between. The CDR3 has 17 amino acids. Germline values: CDR1 MNHEY, CDR2 SMNVEV (reference sequence). The DNA for the CDR3 is TGTGCCAGCAGTTTCAAAGGACAGCGGGTGGCGGATCAGCCCCAGCATTTT. Residues: CASSFKGQRVADQPQHF.

Concerning this clone itself: The same CDR3 can be traced to other DNA sequences in this sample. V gene TRBV19 combines with J gene TRBJ1-5; the D is unclear. The CDR3 has 12 residues. V dropped 8 bases and J dropped 0 bases, with 5 bases sitting between them. CDR1 and CDR2 (germline): LNHDA, SQIVND (reference sequence). The CDR3 loop is CASSHSNQPQHF. For the CDR3, the DNA is TGTGCCAGTTCACATAGCAATCAGCCCCAGCATTTT.

The genes are TRBV6-6 and TRBJ1-2; D might be TRBD1 (5 bases). CDR3 length equals 11 residues. Germline CDR1 is MNHNY and CDR2 is SVGAGI (reference sequence). Trimming shortened V by 6 bases and J by 6 bases, and 8 bases separated the two germline ends. The CDR3 spells CASRPGNGYTF. In DNA, the CDR3 is TGTGCCAGCAGGCCAGGGAATGGCTACACCTTC.

The chain combines TRBV10-3 with TRBJ1-2; tentatively, D is TRBD1 (5 bases). The CDR3 loop spans 15 amino acids. The germline V gene has CDR1 ENHRY and CDR2 SYGVKD. Trimming left V 0 bases short and J 4 bases short, with 12 bases between. CDR3 loop: CAISESWGTLYGYTF. In DNA form, the CDR3 reads TGTGCCATCAGTGAGTCGTGGGGGACCCTCTATGGCTACACCTTC.

The chain uses TRBV18 and TRBJ1-4; D may be TRBD1 (5 bases). Germline CDR1 KGHSH, CDR2 LQKENI. This CDR3 spans 13 amino acids. The V end was cut by 2 bases, the J end by 10 bases, with 11 bases between. CDR3 protein: CASSPGADGKLFF. The CDR3 nucleotides are TGTGCCAGCTCACCAGGGGCTGACGGAAAACTGTTTTTT.

CDR3 amino acids: CASRSGTKTISGELFF. The CDR3 nucleotides are TGTGCCAGCAGGTCCGGGACTAAGACGATCTCCGGGGAGCTGTTTTTT. The V gene is TRBV7-9, the J gene TRBJ2-2, with 7 bases matching TRBD2. The ends lost 6 bases at V and 6 bases at J; junction bases unmatched: 13. From germline, CDR1 is SEHNR and CDR2 FQNEAQ (reference sequence). The CDR3 extends over 16 amino acids.

The V gene is TRBV4-3, the J gene TRBJ2-1; 7 bases fit TRBD2. Germline loops: CDR1 LGHNA, CDR2 YSLEER. With 3 bases clipped from V and 3 bases from J, the junction kept 8 bases outside the gene matches. This CDR3 is 16 amino acids long. The CDR3 region is CASSQESGADYNEQFF. The DNA of the CDR3 is TGCGCCAGCAGCCAGGAGAGCGGGGCCGACTACAATGAGCAGTTCTTC.

As for this clone: This same CDR3 is encoded by further DNA sequences in the sample. V usage is TRBV29-1 and J usage is TRBJ2-1; the D is unclear. V lost 4 bases, J lost 1 base, and 2 bases lay in between. The CDR3 totals 11 residues. CDR1 SQVTM and CDR2 ANQGSEA come from the germline V gene. In DNA form, the CDR3 reads TGCAGCGTTGTGTCCTACAATGAGCAGTTCTTC. This gives the protein CSVVSYNEQFF.

Note on this clone: Other DNA sequences of this sample code for an identical CDR3. The J gene is TRBJ1-5, the V gene TRBV30; unclear D gene. This CDR3 comprises 13 residues. In germline, CDR1 is GTSNPN, CDR2 SVGIG (reference sequence). The ends were cut back, 1 base at V and 4 bases at J, with 8 bases in the middle. Here the CDR3 reads CAWSAGPNQPQHF. CDR3 nucleotides: TGTGCCTGGAGTGCCGGACCTAATCAGCCCCAGCATTTT.

V gene TRBV7-9 combines with J gene TRBJ1-1, with 7 positions matching TRBD1. The trim removed 5 bases at V and 6 bases at J, leaving 9 bases unmatched. The CDR3 totals 14 residues. Per germline, CDR1 SEHNR and CDR2 FQNEAQ (reference sequence). For the CDR3, the DNA is TGTGCCAGCAGCCCTACACCGACAGGGCCTGAAGCTTTCTTT. Translating it yields CASSPTPTGPEAFF. The full variable domain, its missing parts supplied by reference TRBV7-9 and TRBJ1-1, is DTGVSQNPRHKITKRGQNVTFRCDPISEHNRLYWYRQTLGQGPEFLTYFQNEAQLEKSRLLSDRFSAERPKGSFSTLEIQRTEQGDSAMYLCASSPTPTGPEAFFGQGTRLTVV.

For this clone: Other nucleotide sequences from this sample produce the same CDR3. The chain employs TRBV7-2 and TRBJ1-2; no firm D call. CDR1 SGHTA and CDR2 FQGNSA come from the germline V gene. The CDR3 length is 13 residues. With 1 base removed from V and 2 bases from J, the gap between germline ends came to 5 bases. The CDR3 spells CASSLERNYGYTF. CDR3 sequence (DNA): TGTGCCAGCAGCTTAGAAAGAAACTATGGCTACACCTTC.

The chain employs TRBV19 and TRBJ1-1, with 7 bases identical to TRBD1. J lost 1 base, V lost 3 bases, and 5 bases had no gene match. The CDR3 is 15 amino acids. Germline CDR1 and CDR2: LNHDA and SQIVND (reference sequence). Here the CDR3 reads CASSMSGQANTEAFF. The CDR3 coding sequence is TGTGCCAGTAGTATGTCTGGACAGGCGAACACTGAAGCTTTCTTT. Drawing the rest from reference TRBV19 and TRBJ1-1, the complete variable domain is DGGITQSPKYLFRKEGQNVTLSCEQNLNHDAMYWYRQDPGQGLRLIYYSQIVNDFQKGDIAEGYSVSREKKESFPLTVTSAQKNPTAFYLCASSMSGQANTEAFFGQGTRLTVV.

The V gene is TRBV4-1, the J gene TRBJ2-2; D gene uncertain. Germline CDR1 is MGHRA and CDR2 is YSYEKL. This CDR3 has 16 amino acids. Trimming cost V 0 bases and J 0 bases, with 8 bases left between them. The CDR3: CASSQDVWTNTGELFF. The DNA of the CDR3 is TGCGCCAGCAGCCAAGATGTCTGGACGAACACCGGGGAGCTGTTTTTT.

Turning to this clone: Other nucleotide sequences in the sample specify the same CDR3. This chain uses TRBV5-1 with TRBJ2-7; perhaps TRBD1 as D (5 bases). From germline, CDR1 is SGHRS and CDR2 YFSETQ. Between the trimmed V and J ends, which lost 2 bases and 0 bases, there was a span of 6 bases. The CDR3 consists of 13 residues. CDR3 bases: TGCGCCAGCAGCTTTACAGGCTCCTACGAGCAGTACTTC. It specifies CASSFTGSYEQYF.

V usage is TRBV2 and J usage is TRBJ2-3; D unresolved. Trimming removed 1 base at V and 2 bases at J, with 4 bases between. CDR1 is SNHLY, CDR2 FYNNEI, per germline. This CDR3 is 13 amino acids long. The CDR3 DNA reads as TGTGCCAGCAGTGAAGAGCTCACAGATACGCAGTATTTT. This codes for CASSEELTDTQYF. Drawing the rest from reference TRBV2 and TRBJ2-3, the complete variable domain is EPEVTQTPSHQVTQMGQEVILRCVPISNHLYFYWYRQILGQKVEFLVSFYNNEISEKSEIFDDQFSVERPDGSNFTLKIRSTKLEDSAMYFCASSEELTDTQYFGPGTRLTVL.

V and J are TRBV2 and TRBJ1-4; D gene unclear. Germline V gene lookup returns CDR1 SNHLY and CDR2 FYNNEI. Trimming left V 4 bases short and J 4 bases short, with 10 bases between. The CDR3 spans 14 residues. Here the CDR3 reads CASSARADNEKLFF. CDR3 DNA: TGTGCCAGCAGTGCCCGGGCCGATAATGAAAAACTGTTTTTT.